These 27 T cell receptor beta chains were all obtained from the same sample, sequenced in a study of early T cells in non-severe SARS-CoV-2 infection. TCRdb reprocessed the 5' RACE reads with MiXCR, giving one entry per CDR3 protein. The table has around 58,000 distinct CDR3 sequences, less than 9.5% seen once. Specimen: whole blood, collected at baseline. The receptors stem from an adult who was a healthcare worker with PCR-confirmed SARS-CoV-2 infection or an uninfected control (not recorded which).

This clonotype was observed at least ten times. The rearrangement uses TRBV3-1 and TRBJ1-4; D not resolved. The CDR3 has 15 amino acids. Germline CDR1 and CDR2: LGHDT and YNNKEL (reference sequence). V gave up 0 bases and J gave up 3 bases, with 8 bases separating them. The CDR3 reads CASSQDGQPNEKLFF. The CDR3 DNA is TGTGCCAGCAGCCAAGATGGGCAGCCTAATGAAAAACTGTTTTTT.

This clonotype was counted ten times or more. The chain couples TRBV6-6 to TRBJ2-1; possible D gene TRBD2, 6 bases. This CDR3 comprises 16 residues. V shed 7 bases and J shed 1 base, with 17 bases lying between them. Germline V gives CDR1 MNHNY, CDR2 SVGAGI (reference sequence). This CDR3 is CASTPRRDKSYNEQFF. CDR3 DNA sequence: TGTGCCAGCACCCCACGGCGGGATAAGTCCTACAATGAGCAGTTCTTC.

Within the sample, this clonotype is medium-sized. V usage is TRBV5-4 and J usage is TRBJ2-5, with D tentatively TRBD1 (6 bases). This CDR3 has 18 residues. Trimming pared 0 bases from V and 3 bases from J, leaving 21 bases between. Germline loops: CDR1 SGHNT, CDR2 YYREEE (reference sequence). The CDR3 bases are TGTGCCAGCAGCTTGGCCGGGGCAGGGGTCGCTAAGAAAGAGACCCAGTACTTC. Protein sequence: CASSLAGAGVAKKETQYF. The full variable domain, in which reference TRBV5-4 and TRBJ2-5 provide the parts outside the CDR3, is ETGVTQSPTHLIKTRGQQVTLRCSSQSGHNTVSWYQQALGQGPQFIFQYYREEENGRGNFPPRFSGLQFPNYSSELNVNALELDDSALYLCASSLAGAGVAKKETQYFGPGTRLLVL.

This clonotype was observed many times. The J gene is TRBJ2-7, the V gene TRBV9, with TRBD2 matching 10 bases. The trim removed 4 bases at V and 4 bases at J, leaving 5 bases unmatched. The length of the CDR3 is 14 residues. Germline V gene data show CDR1 as SGDLS and CDR2 as YYNGEE. The CDR3 protein is CASSFRTSGYEQYF. The CDR3 DNA follows: TGTGCCAGCAGCTTCCGGACTAGCGGTTACGAGCAGTACTTC. Combining the CDR3 with reference TRBV9 and TRBJ2-7 gives the whole variable domain DSGVTQTPKHLITATGQRVTLRCSPRSGDLSVYWYQQSLDQGLQFLIQYYNGEERAKGNILERFSAQQFPDLHSELNLSSLELGDSALYFCASSFRTSGYEQYFGPGTRLTVT.

The chain employs TRBV7-9 and TRBJ2-7; perhaps TRBD2 as D (5 bases). Germline V CDR1 and CDR2: SEHNR, FQNEAQ (reference sequence). V was trimmed by 4 bases and J by 2 bases, leaving 18 bases between them. The CDR3 is 16 residues long. CDR3 sequence: CASSWLGSGIPYEQYF. For the CDR3, the DNA is TGTGCCAGCAGCTGGTTGGGCAGCGGTATTCCCTACGAGCAGTACTTC.

This clonotype has just a few counts. The chain employs TRBV18 and TRBJ1-2; D is undetermined. The V and J ends lost 0 bases and 6 bases respectively, with 5 bases between them. This CDR3 has 12 residues. Germline V gene sequence: CDR1 KGHSH, CDR2 LQKENI. CDR3 DNA: TGTGCCAGCTCACCACCGGTGGATGGCTACACCTTC. Translated: CASSPPVDGYTF. Filled out from reference TRBV18 and TRBJ1-2, the complete variable domain reads NAGVMQNPRHLVRRRGQEARLRCSPMKGHSHVYWYRQLPEEGLKFMVYLQKENIIDESGMPKERFSAEFPKEGPSILRIQQVVRGDSAAYFCASSPPVDGYTFGSGTRLTVV.

The V call is TRBV3-1, the J call TRBJ2-7, with a possible D match to TRBD2 (6 bases). Per germline, CDR1 LGHDT and CDR2 YNNKEL (reference sequence). V lost 0 bases and J 4 bases, leaving 10 bases between the germline ends. The CDR3 is made up of 14 amino acids. CDR3 amino acids: CASSQDLLAYEQYF. Written as DNA, the CDR3 is TGTGCCAGCAGCCAAGACCTCCTAGCGTACGAGCAGTACTTC.

The chain employs TRBV20-1 and TRBJ2-1; 9 nucleotides match TRBD1. V was clipped by 4 bases and J by 2 bases; unmatched bases: 3. Germline V gives CDR1 DFQATT, CDR2 SNEGSKA (reference sequence). The CDR3 extends over 14 amino acids. The CDR3 bases are TGCAGTGCTACTCGACAGGGGGCCTACAATGAGCAGTTCTTC. Encoded protein: CSATRQGAYNEQFF.

The chain links TRBV12-3 or TRBV12-4 to TRBJ1-6; a possible D gene is TRBD1 (6 bases). The CDR3 loop spans 15 amino acids. V lost 2 bases to trimming and J lost 9 bases, with 14 bases between them. The DNA of the CDR3 is TGTGCCAGCAGTTTACGCCAGGGGATGGGTTCACCCCTCCACTTT. Its protein is CASSLRQGMGSPLHF.

This clonotype has more than one count but fewer than ten. The rearrangement joins TRBV20-1 to TRBJ2-3; D remains unclear. Trimming shortened V by 5 bases and J by 1 base, and 7 bases separated the two germline ends. The CDR3 runs 12 residues. CDR1 is DFQATT and CDR2 is SNEGSKA in the germline V gene (reference sequence). DNA of the CDR3: TGCAGTGCTGCTCGGGGCACAGATACGCAGTATTTT. Its translation is CSAARGTDTQYF.

This clonotype was seen at least ten times. V and J are TRBV5-4 and TRBJ2-7, with 7 bases lining up with TRBD2. The CDR3 length is 15 residues. Germline CDR1 SGHNT, CDR2 YYREEE (reference sequence). The J segment lost 2 bases and the V segment lost 1 base, leaving 6 bases of the junction unmatched. CDR3 residues: CASSLPASGAYEQYF. In DNA, the CDR3 is TGTGCCAGCAGCTTGCCGGCTAGCGGAGCCTACGAGCAGTACTTC.

This clonotype has at least ten counts. The V and J genes are TRBV25-1 and TRBJ2-1; unclear D gene. CDR1 is MGHDK, CDR2 SYGVNS, per germline. Trimming pared 7 bases from V and 4 bases from J, leaving 23 bases between. This CDR3 contains 17 residues. The CDR3 DNA reads TGTGCCAGCACTGGGTCTCGTGGCAAGACACCTTACAATGAGCAGTTCTTC. It translates to CASTGSRGKTPYNEQFF.

This clonotype was found many times. The chain couples TRBV12-3 or TRBV12-4 to TRBJ2-5; 12 bases fit TRBD1. CDR3 length: 14 amino acids. J was trimmed by 6 bases and V by 4 bases; bases with no gene match: 3. CDR3 loop: CASSSRDRGQTQYF. CDR3 nucleotides: TGTGCCAGCAGTTCCCGGGACAGGGGGCAGACCCAGTACTTC.

Many counts were recorded for this clonotype. This chain joins TRBV7-9 and TRBJ2-3; 10 bases line up with TRBD1. This CDR3 has 16 residues. In germline, CDR1 is SEHNR, CDR2 FQNEAQ (reference sequence). The J segment lost 6 bases and the V segment lost 5 bases, leaving 11 bases of the junction unmatched. CDR3 amino acids: CASSRHGGTGADTQYF. CDR3 nucleotides: TGTGCCAGCAGCAGACATGGGGGGACAGGGGCTGATACGCAGTATTTT.

The chain has TRBV28 and TRBJ1-1, with TRBD1 matching over 7 bases. Germline trimming cut 5 bases from V and 4 bases from J; bases unmatched to any gene: 7. The length of the CDR3 is 14 residues. In germline, CDR1 is MDHEN, CDR2 SYDVKM. CDR3 residues: CASSPLTGPTEAFF. CDR3 coding DNA: TGTGCCAGCAGTCCGCTGACAGGGCCCACTGAAGCTTTCTTT.

The chain uses TRBV28 and TRBJ2-2; TRBD1 matches 10 bases. The CDR3 totals 15 residues. Per germline, CDR1 MDHEN and CDR2 SYDVKM. V lost 5 bases and J lost 6; bases outside the gene matches: 6. The CDR3 sequence is CASSDRGRGAGELFF. The CDR3 nucleotides are TGTGCCAGCAGTGACAGGGGGCGCGGAGCCGGGGAGCTGTTTTTT.

This clonotype was recorded at least ten times. The rearrangement links TRBV20-1 to TRBJ2-3, with TRBD1 identical over 9 bases. Germline CDR1 reads DFQATT; CDR2 reads SNEGSKA (reference sequence). This CDR3 is built from 15 residues. V dropped 6 bases and J dropped 0; count of bases not matched to a gene: 7. The DNA of the CDR3 is TGCAGTGCCAACCCCGGACAGGGGAGCACAGATACGCAGTATTTT. This sequence encodes CSANPGQGSTDTQYF.

V usage is TRBV7-9 and J usage is TRBJ2-7; 8 nucleotides align to TRBD2. Germline CDR1 reads SEHNR; CDR2 reads FQNEAQ (reference sequence). The CDR3 is made up of 17 amino acids. The trim removed 1 base at V and 2 bases at J, leaving 10 bases unmatched. The CDR3 region is CASSLDTGREGPYEQYF. CDR3 nucleotide sequence: TGTGCCAGCAGCTTAGATACGGGACGGGAGGGCCCCTACGAGCAGTACTTC.

This clonotype turned up a few times. V and J are TRBV2 and TRBJ2-3; 8 nucleotides line up with TRBD2. Germline CDR1 reads SNHLY; CDR2 reads FYNNEI. This CDR3 region has 15 residues. Unmatched junction bases numbered 8, after V lost 3 bases and J lost 6 bases. CDR3: CASSELLADKDTQYF. CDR3 DNA sequence: TGTGCCAGCAGTGAGTTACTAGCGGACAAGGATACGCAGTATTTT.

Only a few counts were recorded for this clonotype. This sequence joins TRBV19 and TRBJ2-2; no clear D gene. Per the germline V gene, CDR1 is LNHDA and CDR2 is SQIVND (reference sequence). Trimming removed 8 bases from V and 4 bases from J, with 17 bases in between. The CDR3 is 15 residues long. CDR3 sequence: CASARRIASTGELFF. Here the CDR3 DNA reads TGTGCCAGTGCGCGGCGGATTGCTTCCACCGGGGAGCTGTTTTTT.

The V gene is TRBV7-9, the J gene TRBJ2-1; 10 positions match TRBD2. The CDR3 totals 16 residues. CDR1 and CDR2 (germline): SEHNR, FQNEAQ (reference sequence). V trimming: 10 bases; J trimming: 5 bases; junction bases outside the gene matches: 14. The CDR3 is CATQAVAGGEHNEQFF. In DNA, the CDR3 is TGTGCCACCCAGGCTGTAGCGGGAGGTGAACACAATGAGCAGTTCTTC.

In regard to this clonotype: At one boundary the junction diverges from the germline segment, which might be a read error. V usage is TRBV18 and J usage is TRBJ2-3; 8 bases map to TRBD2. The CDR3 has 17 residues. CDR1 and CDR2 (germline): KGHSH, LQKENI. CDR3 DNA: TGTGCCAGCTCCCGAGAGACTCTAGCGGGCAACACAGATACGCGGTATTTT. Its protein product is CASSRETLAGNTDTRYF.

This rearrangement joins TRBV29-1 to TRBJ2-5; D possibly corresponds to TRBD2 (6 bases). Deletions cut 4 bases from V and 4 bases from J, with 7 bases between. Germline CDR1 SQVTM, CDR2 ANQGSEA. This CDR3 comprises 11 residues. CDR3 bases: TGCAGCGTTGTCGGGGGAGAGACCCAGTACTTC. It is translated as CSVVGGETQYF. Drawing the rest from reference TRBV29-1 and TRBJ2-5, the complete variable domain is SAVISQKPSRDICQRGTSLTIQCQVDSQVTMMFWYRQQPGQSLTLIATANQGSEATYESGFVIDKFPISRPNLTFSTLTVSNMSPEDSSIYLCSVVGGETQYFGPGTRLLVL.

At least ten counts were recorded for this clonotype. The genes are TRBV7-6 and TRBJ2-1, with D tentatively TRBD1 (5 bases). V shed 0 bases and J shed 5 bases, with 11 bases lying between them. Germline-derived CDR1 and CDR2 are SGHVS and FNYEAQ. This CDR3 region has 15 residues. The CDR3 region has the DNA TGTGCCAGCAGCTTAGCAGGGGTACTGGACAATGAGCAGTTCTTC. Residues: CASSLAGVLDNEQFF.

The table lists this clonotype with many counts. The V and J genes are TRBV13 and TRBJ2-3; tentative D call: TRBD2 (6 bases). V was clipped by 7 bases and J by 6 bases, with 14 bases between them. Germline CDR1 PRHDT, CDR2 FYEKMQ (reference sequence). This CDR3 has 13 residues. The CDR3 sequence is CASTVGGADTQYF. The CDR3 coding sequence is TGTGCCAGCACCGTCGGAGGGGCCGATACGCAGTATTTT.

V is TRBV7-9 and J is TRBJ2-7; D gene uncertain. The CDR3 runs 13 residues. Trimming took 5 bases from V and 2 from J, leaving 10 bases between them. Germline V lookup: CDR1 SEHNR, CDR2 FQNEAQ (reference sequence). The CDR3 DNA is TGTGCCAGCAGCCTTATGGTCGCCTACGAGCAGTACTTC. It specifies CASSLMVAYEQYF.

This clonotype showed up just a few times. This chain connects TRBV5-1 to TRBJ1-1, with TRBD1 identical over 9 bases. V dropped 3 bases and J dropped 7; count of bases not matched to a gene: 7. Germline CDR1 reads SGHRS; CDR2 reads YFSETQ. CDR3 length: 14 residues. The CDR3 DNA sequence: TGCGCCAGCAGCTCCGGGACAGGGTCTCATGAAGCTTTCTTT. Translated: CASSSGTGSHEAFF. The variable domain in full, with the rest retrieved from reference TRBV5-1 and TRBJ1-1, is KAGVTQTPRYLIKTRGQQVTLSCSPISGHRSVSWYQQTPGQGLQFLFEYFSETQRNKGNFPGRFSGRQFSNSRSEMNVSTLELGDSALYLCASSSGTGSHEAFFGQGTRLTVV.